What follows are 27 T cell receptor beta chains derived from one specimen sequenced in a study of blood T cell repertoires in COVID-19. Using immunoSEQ multiplex PCR, the repertoire was profiled, and TCRdb retains in-frame clones only, with some absent. The sample holds some 500,000 clones, 85% to 90% seen once. The sample was peripheral blood. The receptor source for this set is a woman between 50 and 59 years old with COVID-19, enrolled during active disease.

The chain employs TRBV7-2 and TRBJ1-1; TRBD1 matches at 10 bases. Looked up from germline, CDR1 is SGHTA and CDR2 is FQGNSA. The CDR3 spans 13 residues. The ends lost 4 bases at V and 4 bases at J; junction bases unmatched: 0. CDR3 protein: CASSWTGGTEAFF. For the CDR3, the DNA is TGTGCCAGCAGCTGGACAGGGGGCACTGAAGCTTTCTTT.

The V and J genes are TRBV5-1 and TRBJ2-1; 12 bases are a match to TRBD2. Germline CDR1 is SGHRS and CDR2 is YFSETQ. The CDR3 totals 18 residues. J gave up 5 bases and V 6 bases, and 15 bases lay outside the gene matches. The CDR3: CASKNLAGGLGSDNEQFF. The CDR3 DNA reads TGCGCCAGCAAAAATCTAGCGGGGGGGCTTGGATCGGACAATGAGCAGTTCTTC.

CDR3 coding DNA: TGTGCCAGCAGAGCACGGACAGGGGGACCCTACGAGCAGTACTTC. Translated: CASRARTGGPYEQYF. The genes are TRBV19 and TRBJ2-7, with 10 bases matching TRBD1. Per germline, CDR1 LNHDA and CDR2 SQIVND (reference sequence). This CDR3 comprises 15 residues. V lost 9 bases and J lost 2; bases outside the gene matches: 10.

Notes on this clone: The sample contains more than one DNA sequence encoding this CDR3. V and J are TRBV9 and TRBJ2-5; the D gene is possibly TRBD1 (6 bases). This CDR3 spans 14 amino acids. The ends were cut back, 2 bases at V and 1 base at J, with 9 bases in the middle. The germline V gene has CDR1 SGDLS and CDR2 YYNGEE. The CDR3 DNA is TGTGCCAGCAGCGTTTCAGGGGTCCAAGAGACCCAGTACTTC. Encoded protein: CASSVSGVQETQYF.

This clone has just one count. The chain is built from TRBV30 and TRBJ2-3; no clear D gene. Trimming took off 7 bases at V and 4 bases at J, with 9 bases between the two ends. The CDR3 extends over 11 amino acids. CDR1 and CDR2 (germline): GTSNPN, SVGIG (reference sequence). CDR3 amino acids: CAFGRPDTQYF. The CDR3 region has the DNA TGTGCCTTTGGGCGTCCAGATACGCAGTATTTT. Drawing the rest from reference TRBV30 and TRBJ2-3, the complete variable domain is SQTIHQWPATLVQPVGSPLSLECTVEGTSNPNLYWYRQAAGRGLQLLFYSVGIGQISSEVPQNLSASRPQDRQFILSSKKLLLSDSGFYLCAFGRPDTQYFGPGTRLTVL.

The gene calls are TRBV6-5 and TRBJ2-7; 8 nucleotides align to TRBD1. Germline V lookup: CDR1 MNHEY, CDR2 SVGAGI. The CDR3 runs 14 residues. J lost 6 bases, V lost 0 bases, and 4 bases had no gene match. The CDR3 reads CASSYSDRAPEQYF. In nucleotides, the CDR3 is TGTGCCAGCAGTTACTCGGACAGGGCCCCCGAGCAGTACTTC.

The gene calls are TRBV5-1 and TRBJ2-7, with D perhaps matching TRBD2 (5 bases). V gave up 1 base and J gave up 0 bases, with 8 bases separating them. The germline CDR1 and CDR2 sequences are SGHRS and YFSETQ. The CDR3 consists of 14 residues. The CDR3 DNA is TGCGCCAGCAGCTTGTTCGGGGACTCCTACGAGCAGTACTTC. Its protein is CASSLFGDSYEQYF.

The chain has TRBV4-1 and TRBJ2-2; 8 bases agree with TRBD2. V gave up 0 bases and J gave up 2 bases; unmatched junction bases: 11. Germline assignment: CDR1 MGHRA and CDR2 YSYEKL. This CDR3 spans 19 amino acids. CDR3 loop: CASSQEGGMGTSNTGELFF. For the CDR3, the DNA is TGCGCCAGCAGCCAAGAGGGGGGTATGGGGACTAGTAACACCGGGGAGCTGTTTTTT.

This chain joins TRBV30 and TRBJ1-4, with TRBD1 matching 9 bases. This CDR3 spans 16 amino acids. The junction had 4 bases not matched to a gene; V was cut back by 2 bases and J by 0 bases. Germline CDR1 and CDR2: GTSNPN and SVGIG (reference sequence). This CDR3 is CAWSPDRGATNEKLFF. The CDR3 DNA reads TGTGCCTGGAGTCCAGACAGGGGGGCAACTAATGAAAAACTGTTTTTT.

Turning to this clone: A much larger clone is a single base away; this may be a read error. This chain uses TRBV6-5 with TRBJ1-6; D is possibly TRBD1 (6 bases). Germline V CDR1 and CDR2: MNHEY, SVGAGI. V was cut by 6 bases and J by 0 bases, with 6 bases left in between. The length of the CDR3 is 14 residues. This CDR3 is CASRDSSYNSPLHF. As DNA, the CDR3 is TGTGCCAGCAGGGACAGCTCCTATAATTCACCCCTCCACTTT.

The V and J genes are TRBV19 and TRBJ2-3; D perhaps matches TRBD2 (7 bases). The CDR3 length is 15 residues. Per germline, CDR1 LNHDA and CDR2 SQIVND (reference sequence). Deletions cut 10 bases from V and 2 bases from J, with 19 bases between. The CDR3 coding sequence is TGTGCCACCCGATCGGGGGCGGGGGTCACAGATACGCAGTATTTT. Its protein is CATRSGAGVTDTQYF.

Remarks on this clone: Sequence at one end of the junction differs from germline and may be a read error. The V and J genes are TRBV6-2 or TRBV6-3 and TRBJ2-7; D gene ambiguous. The CDR3 spans 13 residues. From germline, CDR1 is MNHEY and CDR2 SVGEGT. The CDR3 spells CASSPGFSYKQYF. The CDR3 DNA reads as TGTGCCAGCAGCCCCGGGTTCTCCTACAAGCAGTACTTC.

In this sample, this clone turned up once. CDR3 bases: TGTGCCAGCAGCTTGGGCAGGGCCACAGATACGCAGTATTTT. Its translation is CASSLGRATDTQYF. This rearrangement joins TRBV7-9 to TRBJ2-3; TRBD1 is a possible D gene (5 bases). Germline V CDR1 and CDR2: SEHNR, FQNEAQ (reference sequence). Trimming left V 3 bases short and J 2 bases short, with 9 bases between. The CDR3 spans 14 residues.

This clone was seen a single time. This sequence joins TRBV29-1 and TRBJ1-5, with TRBD1 matching 8 bases. CDR1 and CDR2 from the germline V gene are SQVTM and ANQGSEA. The CDR3 contains 13 residues. V shed 6 bases, J shed 6 bases, and the junction held 7 bases outside the gene matches. CDR3 region: CSVAGQGGQPQHF. The CDR3 DNA reads as TGCAGCGTCGCCGGACAGGGCGGTCAGCCCCAGCATTTT.

This rearrangement joins TRBV24-1 to TRBJ2-1, with 8 nucleotides matching TRBD1. The V and J ends lost 0 bases and 7 bases, in that order; junction bases with no gene match: 4. CDR1 and CDR2 from the germline V gene are KGHDR and SFDVKD. The CDR3 contains 15 residues. The CDR3 reads CATSDLAQGGNEQFF. The CDR3 DNA follows: TGTGCCACCAGTGATTTGGCACAGGGGGGAAATGAGCAGTTCTTC.

This chain joins TRBV4-1 and TRBJ2-3, with D possibly TRBD2 on 6 matching bases. The CDR3 loop spans 17 amino acids. Germline V gene lookup returns CDR1 MGHRA and CDR2 YSYEKL. Trimming removed 4 bases at V and 2 bases at J, with 19 bases between. CDR3 residues: CASSPKTEGFNTDTQYF. CDR3 bases: TGCGCCAGCAGCCCTAAAACGGAGGGATTTAACACAGATACGCAGTATTTT.

DNA for the CDR3: TGTGCCAGCAGCTCGGGGGGCGAAGGGAGGGGTAGCACAGATACGCAGTATTTT. The encoded protein is CASSSGGEGRGSTDTQYF. The chain recombines TRBV13 with TRBJ2-3, with a weak D call TRBD2 (7 bases). From germline, CDR1 is PRHDT and CDR2 FYEKMQ (reference sequence). V was trimmed by 4 bases and J by 0 bases, leaving 20 bases between them. This CDR3 comprises 18 residues.

This chain joins TRBV6-5 and TRBJ1-5; 9 bases match TRBD1. This CDR3 is 14 amino acids long. With V trimmed by 5 bases and J by 6 bases, 5 bases remained unmatched. Germline assignment: CDR1 MNHEY and CDR2 SVGAGI. This chain's CDR3 is CASSTQGAPQPQHF. CDR3 in DNA: TGTGCCAGCAGTACACAGGGGGCCCCTCAGCCCCAGCATTTT.

This sequence joins TRBV28 and TRBJ2-7; the D gene is possibly TRBD2 (6 bases). CDR1 is MDHEN and CDR2 is SYDVKM in the germline V gene. The length of the CDR3 is 16 residues. V was pared by 3 bases and J by 1 base, with 16 bases between. In DNA form, the CDR3 reads TGTGCCAGCAGTTTCATAGCGGCAGGGTCGTCCTACGAGCAGTACTTC. Translated, it gives CASSFIAAGSSYEQYF.

This sequence joins TRBV19 and TRBJ1-1; a possible D gene is TRBD1 (5 bases). This CDR3 contains 15 residues. From germline, CDR1 is LNHDA and CDR2 SQIVND (reference sequence). Trimming removed 6 bases from V and 1 base from J, with 15 bases in between. The CDR3 coding sequence is TGTGCCAGTAGGATCCAGCCTAGGGGGAACACTGAAGCTTTCTTT. This translates into CASRIQPRGNTEAFF.

The chain employs TRBV5-1 and TRBJ1-1; 9 bases match TRBD1. Germline CDR1 is SGHRS and CDR2 is YFSETQ. The V segment lost 8 bases and the J segment 4 bases; nucleotides outside the gene matches: 12. The CDR3 is made up of 15 amino acids. CDR3 coding DNA: TGCGCCAGTAACACCGGGACAGGGTGGGGCACTGAAGCTTTCTTT. Protein product: CASNTGTGWGTEAFF. Based on the CDR3 plus reference TRBV5-1 and TRBJ1-1, the full variable domain is KAGVTQTPRYLIKTRGQQVTLSCSPISGHRSVSWYQQTPGQGLQFLFEYFSETQRNKGNFPGRFSGRQFSNSRSEMNVSTLELGDSALYLCASNTGTGWGTEAFFGQGTRLTVV.

This clone has only a few counts. The chain has TRBV27 and TRBJ2-7, with D possibly TRBD2 on 6 matching bases. Germline V gives CDR1 MNHEY, CDR2 SMNVEV (reference sequence). The CDR3 extends over 14 amino acids. Trimming took off 4 bases at V and 2 bases at J, with 12 bases between the two ends. CDR3 in DNA: TGTGCCAGCAGTTCTAGGGACTGGACCTACGAGCAGTACTTC. Its translation: CASSSRDWTYEQYF.

Many counts were recorded for this clone. V gene TRBV7-2 combines with J gene TRBJ1-2; TRBD1 might be the D (6 bases). The CDR3 loop spans 13 amino acids. The germline gives CDR1 SGHTA, CDR2 FQGNSA. V dropped 4 bases and J dropped 7 bases, with 13 bases sitting between them. This CDR3 reads CASSYSGTSGYTF. For the CDR3, the DNA is TGTGCCAGCAGCTATTCTGGGACATCTGGCTACACCTTC.

On this clone: The identical CDR3 is also encoded by other nucleotide sequences in the sample. The genes are TRBV2 and TRBJ1-1; D ambiguous. V gave up 2 bases and J gave up 2 bases, with 6 bases separating them. From germline, CDR1 is SNHLY and CDR2 FYNNEI. This CDR3 region has 13 residues. CDR3 bases: TGTGCCAGCAGTGAACGGGGAAACACTGAAGCTTTCTTT. The encoded protein is CASSERGNTEAFF. Variable domain in full (rest from reference TRBV2 and TRBJ1-1): EPEVTQTPSHQVTQMGQEVILRCVPISNHLYFYWYRQILGQKVEFLVSFYNNEISEKSEIFDDQFSVERPDGSNFTLKIRSTKLEDSAMYFCASSERGNTEAFFGQGTRLTVV.

The J gene is TRBJ1-4, the V gene TRBV13; D is possibly TRBD1 (5 bases). The CDR3 spans 15 residues. The germline V and J ends were trimmed by 0 bases and 4 bases, with 9 bases remaining between them. Per the germline V gene, CDR1 is PRHDT and CDR2 is FYEKMQ (reference sequence). The CDR3 reads CASSLGQGGNEKLFF. The CDR3 nucleotides are TGTGCCAGCAGCTTAGGGCAGGGAGGTAATGAAAAACTGTTTTTT. The full variable domain, in which reference TRBV13 and TRBJ1-4 provide the parts outside the CDR3, is AAGVIQSPRHLIKEKRETATLKCYPIPRHDTVYWYQQGPGQDPQFLISFYEKMQSDKGSIPDRFSAQQFSDYHSELNMSSLELGDSALYFCASSLGQGGNEKLFFGSGTQLSVL.

The genes are TRBV5-1 and TRBJ1-1; D is unresolved. CDR3 length: 13 residues. Germline CDR1 is SGHRS and CDR2 is YFSETQ. V dropped 1 base and J dropped 6 bases, with 10 bases sitting between them. The CDR3 coding sequence is TGCGCCAGCAGCTTGTACGGGGATGCTGAAGCTTTCTTT. This encodes CASSLYGDAEAFF.

CDR3 protein: CASSPGLVNTEAFF. CDR3 DNA sequence: TGTGCCAGCAGCCCGGGTTTAGTGAACACTGAAGCTTTCTTT. The chain is built from TRBV7-8 and TRBJ1-1; D call uncertain. CDR3 size: 14 residues. Between the trimmed V and J ends, which lost 5 bases and 0 bases, there was a span of 10 bases. Germline lookup yields CDR1 SGHVS and CDR2 FQNEAQ.